The present TCR beta chain was sequenced within a study of CD8+CD57+ T cells in acquired aplastic anemia. Study findings and constraints: Found in both controls and patients were about 30 CD8+ CDR3 sequences.

Remarks on this clonotype: Its target is not known.

Template material for TCR beta VDJ and CDR3 profiling consisted of genomic DNA. TCRdb redid the calling of the reads with MiXCR, one entry per CDR3 protein. The sample has about 190,000 distinct CDR3 sequences, around 65% seen once. This CDR3 contains 16 residues. The germline CDR1 and CDR2 sequences are SGHVS and FQNEAQ. The V end was cut by 3 bases, the J end by 4 bases, with 19 bases between. The sequence derives from a human donor with severe aplastic anemia or a healthy control (not recorded which). The sample consisted of sorted CD4+, CD8+, or CD8+CD57+ T cells (not recorded which) from PBMCs. The V and J genes are TRBV7-8 and TRBJ2-7, with D tentatively TRBD2 (7 bases). The chain's CDR3 is CASSFQGGAKGYEQYF. In DNA form, the CDR3 reads TGTGCCAGCAGCTTTCAAGGGGGGGCGAAGGGATACGAGCAGTACTTC.